This TCR beta chain was documented in a study of beta chain features in type 1 diabetes. As for the study in general: Across the samples, over 85 million sorted cells were examined in total. Whole-study findings and limits: It was among patients, rather than healthy donors, that naive, central memory and Treg TCRB repertoires appeared more similar. Moderately but significantly shorter TCRB CDR3s were found in Type 1 diabetes patients in all four CD4+ subsets.

The germline V and J ends were trimmed by 4 bases and 6 bases, with 8 bases remaining between them. Germline values: CDR1 SGHTA, CDR2 FQGNSA. This CDR3 is built from 12 residues. Sequencing targeted expressed TCRB transcripts, as all isolated RNA had been reverse transcribed. Assay: immunoSEQ multiplex PCR; the TCRdb copy retains only in-frame clones and omits some. This table holds some 190,000 clones, approximately 8.1% found once. Comment on this clone: No antigen is known for it.

The source material was central memory CD4+ T cells from blood. This chain links TRBV7-2 with TRBJ2-3; D ambiguous. The TCR sequence derives from a woman between 40 and 55 years old with type 1 diabetes. The CDR3 protein is CASSSRLDTQYF. The CDR3 DNA reads as TGTGCCAGCAGCTCCCGGTTGGATACGCAGTATTTT.